The text below deals with one TCR beta chain. Its specific antigen is unknown. The input lacks base qualities; no much larger clone sits a single base away. V and J are truncated by 5 bases and 2 bases respectively, leaving an intervening sequence of 9 bases. As encoded in the germline V gene, CDR1 is SGHDN while CDR2 is FVKESK. The cysteine opens and the phenylalanine closes a CDR3 of 13 amino acids. The retained sequence is limited to the CDR3, 39 bases, with the frame set at the first base. Whole blood was collected in K2EDTA tubes by collaborating institutions according to the institutions' own protocols. For TCRbeta analysis, collaborator samples were shipped as frozen whole blood, as isolated PBMCs, or as DNA extracted from either sample type. The data derive from a study of blood T cell repertoires in COVID-19 (TCRdb year 2020). Notes on the research overall: The collaborator samples originated in the United States, Italy and Spain and spanned the acute and convalescent phases of COVID-19. The prospective study material was composed of cDNA or gDNA derived from T cells, B-cell-depleted T cells, or PBMCs. The sample metadata nearly always contained a de-identified subject ID, COVID-19 status, age in years and sex. The repertoires were made available in a free public database intended to serve as a resource for research on the immune response to SARS-CoV-2. Samples came from the ongoing ImmuneRACE study (first 160 participants) plus 1,254 subjects from 6 global collaborators. Where HLA class I and class II types were available, the types were taken from metadata supplied by the sample provider, not from assay-based typing. Subjects who had been exposed to COVID-19, were actively infected with it, or had recovered from it provided the deeply sampled blood TCRbeta repertoires that made up the dataset.

The immunoSEQ Assay, a bias-controlled multiplex PCR, was used to amplify TCRbeta CDR3 regions from genomic DNA. The study's processing was this. The number of nucleated cells in each sample was estimated by amplification of reference gene primers within the assay. To quantify the absolute abundance of each unique TCRbeta CDR3 rearrangement, sequence reads were collapsed and filtered. Productive Simpson clonality was computed per sample as the square root of Simpson's diversity index over productive rearrangements. TCRdb's version of the immuneACCESS table is confined to in-frame rearrangements and falls short of the full clone set. An unresolved V gene accounts for under half of the shortfall where checked; the remainder is of unknown origin. D and trimming come from the DNA, and the V and J calls and clone size come from that table. The sample includes some 130,000 clones, with about 89% observed a single time. The ten largest clones represent more than 15% of the sample.

Overall results and qualifications from the work: How much clinical and demographic metadata was included differed by source and by participant, and the metadata was provided uncurated.

Sequences were obtained from peripheral blood. The receptor's source is a man in his fifties or sixties with active or convalescent COVID-19. In this chain, TRBV14 is recombined with TRBJ1-2; TRBD1 is perhaps the D gene, given 6 matching bases. DNA sequence: TGTGCCAGCAGCTGGACAGTCAACTATGGCTACACCTTC. Its protein product is CASSWTVNYGYTF.